A selection of T cell receptor beta chains follows, all from one sample in a study of blood T cell repertoires in COVID-19. Sequencing used immunoSEQ multiplex PCR; TCRdb keeps in-frame clones, though not all of them. The data contain 200,000 to 250,000 clones, 80% to 85% of them seen just once; the ten biggest clones take up more than 8.5%. What was sequenced was PBMCs or T cells enriched from blood (not recorded which). The receptors originated from a woman aged 50 to 65 with acute COVID-19. CDR3s include the opening cysteine and the closing phenylalanine or tryptophan. Each record gives: clone size, V gene, D gene, J gene, CDR3 protein, CDR3 DNA. D genes are given only for firm matches. The size field is filled for only some rows; it gives once, few, many or a size class.

>NA|TRBV12-3/TRBV12-4|NA|TRBJ1-5
CASSQTGLQPQHF
TGTGCCAGCAGTCAAACAGGTTTACAGCCCCAGCATTTT
>NA|TRBV29-1|NA|TRBJ1-6
CSVRGRDWSLHF
TGCAGCGTGAGGGGGAGGGATTGGTCCCTCCACTTT
>NA|TRBV18|NA|TRBJ2-3
CASSLLTADTQYF
TGTGCCAGCTCACTTCTGACAGCAGATACGCAGTATTTT
>few|TRBV28|TRBD1|TRBJ2-4
CASSLFQTGLAKNIQYF
TGTGCCAGCAGTTTATTCCAGACAGGGCTAGCCAAAAACATTCAGTACTTC
>once|TRBV29-1|TRBD1|TRBJ2-1
CSVQGGAYNEQFF
TGCAGCGTTCAAGGGGGCGCCTACAATGAGCAGTTCTTC
>few|TRBV3-1/TRBV3-2|TRBD2|TRBJ2-5
CASSQVVSGPAETQYF
TGTGCCAGCAGCCAAGTGGTTAGCGGGCCGGCGGAGACCCAGTACTTC
>NA|TRBV7-2|TRBD2|TRBJ2-1
CASSSRALAGENEQFF
TGTGCCAGCAGCTCACGAGCTCTAGCGGGAGAAAATGAGCAGTTCTTC
>NA|TRBV12-3/TRBV12-4|NA|TRBJ1-1
CASSTRTPPEAFF
TGTGCCAGCAGTACGAGGACACCTCCTGAAGCTTTCTTT
>NA|TRBV19|TRBD1|TRBJ1-1
CATSDRGNTEAFF
TGTGCCACCTCGGACAGGGGCAACACTGAAGCTTTCTTT
>NA|TRBV27|TRBD1|TRBJ1-4
CASSMTGGYPPAWESLNEKLFF
TGTGCCAGCAGTATGACAGGGGGGTATCCGCCGGCATGGGAGTCGCTTAATGAAAAACTGTTTTTT
>NA|TRBV5-1|NA|TRBJ1-2
CASSLGAEYGYTF
TGCGCCAGCAGCTTGGGAGCCGAGTATGGCTACACCTTC
>NA|TRBV12-5|TRBD2|TRBJ2-1
CASGLGTSGRGYNEQFF
TGTGCTAGTGGTCTCGGGACTAGCGGGAGGGGCTACAATGAGCAGTTCTTC
>once|TRBV5-1|NA|TRBJ2-7
CASSSGPDGVYEQYF
TGCGCCAGCAGCTCGGGTCCGGATGGAGTCTACGAGCAGTACTTC
>NA|TRBV30|TRBD1|TRBJ2-1
CAWSVKGQGAYIGRPYNEQFF
TGTGCCTGGAGTGTAAAGGGACAGGGGGCATATATCGGGAGGCCTTACAATGAGCAGTTCTTC
>NA|TRBV18|NA|TRBJ1-1
CASSPPLRNTEAFF
TGTGCCAGCTCACCACCACTCCGTAACACTGAAGCTTTCTTT
>NA|TRBV9|NA|TRBJ1-1
CASSGGVDTEAFF
TGTGCCAGCAGCGGGGGGGTGGACACTGAAGCTTTCTTT
>NA|TRBV5-1|NA|TRBJ1-1
CASSLDRDTEAFF
TGCGCCAGCAGCTTGGACAGGGACACTGAAGCTTTCTTT
>NA|TRBV27|NA|TRBJ2-1
CASSLSRGYNEQFF
TGTGCCAGCAGTTTATCGCGGGGTTACAATGAGCAGTTCTTC
>NA|TRBV5-8|TRBD1|TRBJ1-6
CASSWTGSNSPLHF
TGTGCCAGCAGCTGGACAGGGTCGAATTCACCCCTCCACTTT
>NA|TRBV12-3/TRBV12-4|NA|TRBJ1-2
CASSTQGYGYTF
TGTGCCAGCAGTACTCAGGGGTATGGCTACACCTTC
>NA|TRBV24-1|NA|TRBJ2-5
CATSDWEGVGQETQYF
TGTGCCACCAGTGACTGGGAGGGGGTGGGCCAAGAGACCCAGTACTTC
>NA|TRBV28|NA|TRBJ1-4
CASTRGLGGRKLFF
TGTGCCAGCACCCGTGGACTGGGGGGGAGAAAACTGTTTTTT
>NA|TRBV27|TRBD2|TRBJ2-5
CASSPYPLAGGRETQYF
TGTGCCAGCAGTCCCTACCCACTAGCGGGGGGGCGGGAGACCCAGTACTTC
>NA|TRBV4-3|TRBD1|TRBJ1-1
CASSQDRLDRERTEAFF
TGCGCCAGCAGCCAAGATCGGCTTGACAGGGAGAGGACTGAAGCTTTCTTT
>NA|TRBV28|TRBD2|TRBJ2-5
CASRMTGTSGGPQYF
TGTGCCAGCAGGATGACAGGGACTAGCGGGGGGCCCCAGTACTTC
>NA|TRBV2|NA|TRBJ1-4
CASSRGLTYNEKLFF
TGTGCCAGCTCAAGGGGGTTGACGTATAATGAAAAACTGTTTTTT
>NA|TRBV5-4|NA|TRBJ1-6
CASTLQGTSPLHF
TGTGCCAGCACTCTTCAGGGCACTTCACCCCTCCACTTT
>NA|TRBV6-5|TRBD1|TRBJ1-1
CASSYGQQGSTEAFF
TGTGCCAGCAGTTACGGGCAACAGGGGAGCACTGAAGCTTTCTTT
>NA|TRBV5-4|TRBD1|TRBJ1-1
CASSGRTGDTEAFF
TGTGCCAGCAGCGGACGTACAGGGGATACTGAAGCTTTCTTT
>few|TRBV27|NA|TRBJ2-3
CASRLKDDGDSTDTQYF
TGTGCCAGCAGACTTAAAGACGACGGAGATTCCACAGATACGCAGTATTTT
>NA|TRBV5-6|NA|TRBJ1-2
CASSQPTDYGYTF
TGTGCCAGCAGCCAACCGACAGACTATGGCTACACCTTC
>NA|TRBV2|NA|TRBJ1-1
CASSDVQGNTEAFF
TGTGCCAGCAGTGACGTACAGGGGAACACTGAAGCTTTCTTT
>NA|TRBV25-1|NA|TRBJ1-2
CASSDLGGGHYGYTF
TGTGCCAGCAGTGACTTAGGGGGTGGTCACTATGGCTACACCTTC
>NA|TRBV18|NA|TRBJ1-5
CASSLSFGAGSNQPQHF
TGTGCCAGCTCACTTTCATTCGGAGCGGGTAGCAATCAGCCCCAGCATTTT
>NA|TRBV19|TRBD1|TRBJ2-3
CASTPADRVTDTQYF
TGTGCCAGTACCCCGGCAGACAGGGTAACAGATACGCAGTATTTT
>NA|TRBV5-1|NA|TRBJ1-2
CASSIGHGTNYGYTF
TGCGCCAGCAGCATAGGACACGGTACTAACTATGGCTACACCTTC
>NA|TRBV6-5|NA|TRBJ1-1
CASSYGQGNEAFF
TGTGCCAGCAGTTATGGTCAGGGGAATGAAGCTTTCTTT
>NA|TRBV7-2|TRBD2|TRBJ2-3
CASSLGGLAASDTQYF
TGTGCCAGCAGCTTAGGGGGACTAGCGGCCTCAGATACGCAGTATTTT
>NA|TRBV7-2|TRBD2|TRBJ2-3
CASSLGVAGGPDTQYF
TGTGCCAGCAGCTTAGGAGTAGCGGGGGGGCCAGATACGCAGTATTTT
>NA|TRBV2|TRBD1|TRBJ1-1
CASRGTAVIEAFF
TGTGCCAGCAGAGGGACAGCAGTTATTGAAGCTTTCTTT
>NA|TRBV11-3|TRBD2|TRBJ2-3
CASSLDGLAGTDTQYF
TGTGCCAGCAGCTTAGATGGGCTAGCGGGGACAGATACGCAGTATTTT
>once|TRBV28|NA|TRBJ2-2
CASSFYRPGSTGELFF
TGTGCCAGCAGTTTTTACCGTCCGGGGAGCACCGGGGAGCTGTTTTTT
>NA|TRBV19|TRBD1|TRBJ1-4
CASTRGTGDEKLFF
TGTGCCAGTACTCGAGGGACAGGGGACGAAAAACTGTTTTTT
>NA|TRBV18|TRBD1|TRBJ2-7
CASSLTGASSYEQYF
TGTGCCAGCTCACTCACAGGGGCCAGCTCCTACGAGCAGTACTTC
>NA|TRBV7-6|NA|TRBJ2-3
CASSLVATSTDTQYF
TGTGCCAGCAGCTTAGTTGCAACTAGCACAGATACGCAGTATTTT
>NA|TRBV4-1|TRBD2|TRBJ2-1
CASSQSGAGDNEQFF
TGCGCCAGCAGCCAGAGCGGGGCTGGGGACAATGAGCAGTTCTTC
>NA|TRBV5-6|NA|TRBJ1-5
CASSLSGVHQPQHF
TGTGCCAGCAGCTTGTCAGGGGTTCATCAGCCCCAGCATTTT
>NA|TRBV7-2|NA|TRBJ1-2
CASSLGQFYGYTF
TGTGCCAGCAGCTTAGGACAGTTCTATGGCTACACCTTC
>NA|TRBV5-4|TRBD1|TRBJ2-7
CASSQGRATGVVLEQYF
TGTGCCAGCAGTCAGGGAAGGGCGACAGGGGTGGTTCTCGAGCAGTACTTC
>once|TRBV7-3|TRBD1|TRBJ2-5
CASSITGTGSHETQYF
TGTGCCAGCAGCATCACCGGGACAGGGTCTCACGAGACCCAGTACTTC
>NA|TRBV7-2|NA|TRBJ1-1
CASSLYDRRNTEAFF
TGTGCCAGCAGCTTATATGACAGGAGGAACACTGAAGCTTTCTTT
>NA|TRBV5-4|TRBD2|TRBJ2-1
CASSVAGGHSYNEQFF
TGTGCCAGCAGCGTAGCGGGAGGGCACTCCTACAATGAGCAGTTCTTC
>once|TRBV5-1|NA|TRBJ2-5
CASRGQPTQETQYF
TGCGCCAGCAGGGGGCAGCCCACCCAAGAGACCCAGTACTTC
>NA|TRBV23-1|TRBD1|TRBJ2-3
CASARQGESGDTQYF
TGCGCCAGCGCACGACAGGGGGAGTCGGGAGATACGCAGTATTTT
>NA|TRBV10-3|TRBD1|TRBJ1-5
CAIGGQRNQPQHF
TGTGCCATCGGGGGACAGCGCAATCAGCCCCAGCATTTT
>NA|TRBV4-2|NA|TRBJ2-1
CASSQDGGVGEQFF
TGTGCCAGCAGCCAAGATGGAGGGGTGGGTGAGCAGTTCTTC
>NA|TRBV29-1|NA|TRBJ1-2
CSVVMGSRNYGYTF
TGCAGCGTCGTTATGGGCAGTAGAAACTATGGCTACACCTTC